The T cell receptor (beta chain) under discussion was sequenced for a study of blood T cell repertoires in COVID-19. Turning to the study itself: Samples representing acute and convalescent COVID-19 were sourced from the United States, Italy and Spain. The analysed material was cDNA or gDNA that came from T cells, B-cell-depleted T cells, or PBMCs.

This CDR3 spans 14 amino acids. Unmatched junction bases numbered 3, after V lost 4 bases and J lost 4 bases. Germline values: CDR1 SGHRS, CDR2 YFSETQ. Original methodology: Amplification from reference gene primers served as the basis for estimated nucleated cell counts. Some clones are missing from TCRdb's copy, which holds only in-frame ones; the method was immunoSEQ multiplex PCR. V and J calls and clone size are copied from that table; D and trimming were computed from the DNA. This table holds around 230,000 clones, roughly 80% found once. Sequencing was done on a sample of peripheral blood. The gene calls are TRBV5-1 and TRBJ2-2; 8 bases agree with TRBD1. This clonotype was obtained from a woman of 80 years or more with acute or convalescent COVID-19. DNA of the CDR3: TGCGCCAGCAGCCGGACAGGGTCCACCGGGGAGCTGTTTTTT. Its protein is CASSRTGSTGELFF.